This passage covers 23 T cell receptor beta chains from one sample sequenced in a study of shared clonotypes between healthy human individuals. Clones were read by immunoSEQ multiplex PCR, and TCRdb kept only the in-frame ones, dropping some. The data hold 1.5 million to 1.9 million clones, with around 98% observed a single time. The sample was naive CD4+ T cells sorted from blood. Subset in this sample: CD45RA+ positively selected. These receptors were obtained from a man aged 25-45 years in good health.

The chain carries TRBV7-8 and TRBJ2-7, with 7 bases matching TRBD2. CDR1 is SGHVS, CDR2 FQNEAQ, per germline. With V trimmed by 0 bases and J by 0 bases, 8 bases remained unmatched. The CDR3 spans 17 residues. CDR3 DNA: TGTGCCAGCAGCTTAGCGGCACTAGCGTCGAACTCCTACGAGCAGTACTTC. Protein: CASSLAALASNSYEQYF. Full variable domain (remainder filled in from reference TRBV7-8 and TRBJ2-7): GAGVSQSPRYKVAKRGQDVALRCDPISGHVSLFWYQQALGQGPEFLTYFQNEAQLDKSGLPSDRFFAERPEGSVSTLKIQRTQQEDSAVYLCASSLAALASNSYEQYFGPGTRLTVT.

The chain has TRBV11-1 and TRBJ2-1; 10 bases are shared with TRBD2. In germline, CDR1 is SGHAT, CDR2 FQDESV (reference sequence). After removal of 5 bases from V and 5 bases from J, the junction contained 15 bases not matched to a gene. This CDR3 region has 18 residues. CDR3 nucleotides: TGTGCCAGCAGCATCGGCCTAGCGGGAGATCTTTTGGACAATGAGCAGTTCTTC. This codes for CASSIGLAGDLLDNEQFF.

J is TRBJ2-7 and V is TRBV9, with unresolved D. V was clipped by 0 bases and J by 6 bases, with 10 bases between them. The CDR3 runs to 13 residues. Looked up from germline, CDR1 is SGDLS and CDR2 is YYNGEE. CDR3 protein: CASSVESPSEQYF. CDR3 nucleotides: TGTGCCAGCAGCGTAGAATCCCCCAGCGAGCAGTACTTC.

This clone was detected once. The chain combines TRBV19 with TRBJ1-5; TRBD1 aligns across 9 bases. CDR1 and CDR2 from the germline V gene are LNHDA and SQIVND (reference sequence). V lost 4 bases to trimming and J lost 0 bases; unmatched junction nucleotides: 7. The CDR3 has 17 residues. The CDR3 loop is CASSTRDRAYSNQPQHF. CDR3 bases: TGTGCCAGTAGTACCCGGGACAGGGCATATAGCAATCAGCCCCAGCATTTT. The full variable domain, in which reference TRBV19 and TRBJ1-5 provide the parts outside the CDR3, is DGGITQSPKYLFRKEGQNVTLSCEQNLNHDAMYWYRQDPGQGLRLIYYSQIVNDFQKGDIAEGYSVSREKKESFPLTVTSAQKNPTAFYLCASSTRDRAYSNQPQHFGDGTRLSIL.

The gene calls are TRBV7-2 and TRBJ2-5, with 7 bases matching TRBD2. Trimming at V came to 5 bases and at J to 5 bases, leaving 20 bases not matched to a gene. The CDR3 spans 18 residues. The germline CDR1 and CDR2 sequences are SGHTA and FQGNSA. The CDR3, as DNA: TGTGCCAGCAGCCGTGGGATGGTTGCGGGAGCCGACGGGGAGACCCAGTACTTC. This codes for CASSRGMVAGADGETQYF. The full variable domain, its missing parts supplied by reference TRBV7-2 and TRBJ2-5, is GAGVSQSPSNKVTEKGKDVELRCDPISGHTALYWYRQSLGQGLEFLIYFQGNSAPDKSGLPSDRFSAERTGGSVSTLTIQRTQQEDSAVYLCASSRGMVAGADGETQYFGPGTRLLVL.

In DNA form, the CDR3 reads TGTGCCAGCAGCCTCCTAGCCCACAATGAGCAGTTCTTC. Residues: CASSLLAHNEQFF. The chain couples TRBV27 to TRBJ2-1; D might be TRBD2 (5 bases). In germline, CDR1 is MNHEY, CDR2 SMNVEV (reference sequence). V lost 6 bases and J lost 5, with 11 bases in between. This CDR3 region has 13 residues.

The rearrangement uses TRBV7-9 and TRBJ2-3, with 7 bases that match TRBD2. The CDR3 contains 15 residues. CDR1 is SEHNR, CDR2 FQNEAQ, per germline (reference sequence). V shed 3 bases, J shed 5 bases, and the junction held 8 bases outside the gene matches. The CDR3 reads CASSLRELTEDTQYF. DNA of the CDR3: TGTGCCAGCAGCTTGCGGGAGCTAACAGAAGATACGCAGTATTTT.

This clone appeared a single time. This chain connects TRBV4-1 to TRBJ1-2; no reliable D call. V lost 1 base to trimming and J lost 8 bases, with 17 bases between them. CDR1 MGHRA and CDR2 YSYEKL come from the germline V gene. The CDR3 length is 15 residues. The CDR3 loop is CASSQVDGTMKGYTF. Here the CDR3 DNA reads TGCGCCAGCAGCCAAGTTGACGGAACTATGAAAGGCTACACCTTC.

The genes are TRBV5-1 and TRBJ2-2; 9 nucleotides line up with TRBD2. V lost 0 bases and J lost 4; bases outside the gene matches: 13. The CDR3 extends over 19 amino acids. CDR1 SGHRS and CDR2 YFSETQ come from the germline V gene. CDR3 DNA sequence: TGCGCCAGCAGCTTGGCTCAACCAGGCGGACTAGCGTTCACCGGGGAGCTGTTTTTT. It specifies CASSLAQPGGLAFTGELFF.

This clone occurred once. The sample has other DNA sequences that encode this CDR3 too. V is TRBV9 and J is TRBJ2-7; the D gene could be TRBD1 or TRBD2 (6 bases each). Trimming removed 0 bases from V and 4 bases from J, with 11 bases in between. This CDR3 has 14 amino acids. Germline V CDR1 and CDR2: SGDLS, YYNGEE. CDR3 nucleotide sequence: TGTGCCAGCAGCGTAGAACCGGGGGCATACGAGCAGTACTTC. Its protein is CASSVEPGAYEQYF.

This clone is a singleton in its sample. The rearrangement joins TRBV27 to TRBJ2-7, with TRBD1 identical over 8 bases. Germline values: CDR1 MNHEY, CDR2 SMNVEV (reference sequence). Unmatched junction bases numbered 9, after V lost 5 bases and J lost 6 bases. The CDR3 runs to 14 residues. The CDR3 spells CASSVYGTGPEQYF. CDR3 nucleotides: TGTGCCAGCAGTGTATACGGGACAGGCCCCGAGCAGTACTTC.

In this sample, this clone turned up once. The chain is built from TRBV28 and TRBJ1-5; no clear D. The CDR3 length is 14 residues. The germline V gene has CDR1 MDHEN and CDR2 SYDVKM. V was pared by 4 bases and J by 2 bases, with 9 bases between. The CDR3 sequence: CASSSGPGNQPQHF. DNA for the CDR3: TGTGCCAGCAGTTCCGGACCCGGCAATCAGCCCCAGCATTTT.

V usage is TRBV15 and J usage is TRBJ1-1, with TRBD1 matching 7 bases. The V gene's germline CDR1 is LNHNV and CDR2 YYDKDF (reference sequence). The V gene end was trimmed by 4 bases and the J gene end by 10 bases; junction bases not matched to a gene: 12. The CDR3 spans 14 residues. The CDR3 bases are TGTGCCACCAGCAAGAGGGTAGACAGGGCGGCAGCTTTCTTT. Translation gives CATSKRVDRAAAFF.

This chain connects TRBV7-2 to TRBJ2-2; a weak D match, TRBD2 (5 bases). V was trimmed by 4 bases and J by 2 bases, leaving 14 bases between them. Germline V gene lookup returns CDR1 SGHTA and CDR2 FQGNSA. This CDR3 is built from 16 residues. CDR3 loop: CASSSRGRPNTGELFF. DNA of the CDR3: TGTGCCAGCAGCTCCCGAGGGCGTCCTAACACCGGGGAGCTGTTTTTT.

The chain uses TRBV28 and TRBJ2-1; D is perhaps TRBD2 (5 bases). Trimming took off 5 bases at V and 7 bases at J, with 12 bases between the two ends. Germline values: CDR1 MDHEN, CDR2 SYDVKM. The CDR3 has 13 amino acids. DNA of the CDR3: TGTGCCAGCAGTGCCGGACGGGAAAATGAGCAGTTCTTC. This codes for CASSAGRENEQFF.

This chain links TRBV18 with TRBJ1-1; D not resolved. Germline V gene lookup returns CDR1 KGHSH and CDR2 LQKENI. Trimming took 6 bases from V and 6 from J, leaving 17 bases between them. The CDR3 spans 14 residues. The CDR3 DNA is TGTGCCAGCTCCCCGTCCCCTAGTACTGCTGAAGCTTTCTTT. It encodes CASSPSPSTAEAFF.

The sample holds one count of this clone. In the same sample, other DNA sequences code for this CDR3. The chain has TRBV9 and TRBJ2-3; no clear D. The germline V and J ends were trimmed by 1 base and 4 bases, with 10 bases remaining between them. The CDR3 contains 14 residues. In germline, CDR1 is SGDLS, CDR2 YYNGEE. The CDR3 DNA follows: TGTGCCAGCAGCGTACTCACTTCATCAGATACGCAGTATTTT. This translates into CASSVLTSSDTQYF.

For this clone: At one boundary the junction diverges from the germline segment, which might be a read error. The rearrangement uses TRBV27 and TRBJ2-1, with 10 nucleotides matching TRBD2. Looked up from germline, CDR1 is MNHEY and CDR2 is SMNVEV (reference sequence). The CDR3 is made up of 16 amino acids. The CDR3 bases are TGTGCCAGCAGGGCCCTACTAGCGGGGCTATACAATGAACAGTTCTTC. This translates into CASRALLAGLYNEQFF.

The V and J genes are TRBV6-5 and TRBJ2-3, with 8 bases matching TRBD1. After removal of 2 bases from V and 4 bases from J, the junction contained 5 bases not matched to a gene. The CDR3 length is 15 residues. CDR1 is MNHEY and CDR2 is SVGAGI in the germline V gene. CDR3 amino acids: CASSYRQGRPDTQYF. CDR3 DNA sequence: TGTGCCAGCAGTTACCGACAGGGGCGGCCAGATACGCAGTATTTT.

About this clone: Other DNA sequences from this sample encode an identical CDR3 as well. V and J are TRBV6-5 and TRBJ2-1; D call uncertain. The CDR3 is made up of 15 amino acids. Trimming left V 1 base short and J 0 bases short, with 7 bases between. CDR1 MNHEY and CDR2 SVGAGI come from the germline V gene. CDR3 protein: CASSYLRSSYNEQFF. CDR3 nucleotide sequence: TGTGCCAGCAGTTACTTGAGGAGCTCCTACAATGAGCAGTTCTTC.

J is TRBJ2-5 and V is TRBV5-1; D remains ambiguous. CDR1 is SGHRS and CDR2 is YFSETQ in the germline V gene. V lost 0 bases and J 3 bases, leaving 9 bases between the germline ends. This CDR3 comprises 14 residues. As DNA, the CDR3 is TGCGCCAGCAGCTTGGGAGCATCTGAAGAGACCCAGTACTTC. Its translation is CASSLGASEETQYF.

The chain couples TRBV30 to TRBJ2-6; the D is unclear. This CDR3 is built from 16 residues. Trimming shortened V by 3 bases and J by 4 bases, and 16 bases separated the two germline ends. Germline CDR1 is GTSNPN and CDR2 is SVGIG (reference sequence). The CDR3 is CAWRGFEWAGANVLTF. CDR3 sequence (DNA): TGTGCCTGGAGGGGGTTCGAGTGGGCCGGGGCCAACGTCCTGACTTTC.

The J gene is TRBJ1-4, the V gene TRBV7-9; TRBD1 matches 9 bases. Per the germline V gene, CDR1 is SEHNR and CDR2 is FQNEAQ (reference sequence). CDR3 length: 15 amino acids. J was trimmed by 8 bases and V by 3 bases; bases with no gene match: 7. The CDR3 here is CASSLGDRVNEKLFF. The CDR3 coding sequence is TGTGCCAGCAGCTTGGGGGACAGGGTAAACGAAAAACTGTTTTTT.